Included here is one TCR beta chain sequence, with context. The antigen it recognizes is unknown. The input lacks base qualities; no much larger clone sits a single base away. CDR1 and CDR2 were assigned from the germline V gene as SGHDT and YYEEEE. Trimming at the junction amounts to 3 bases on V and 8 bases on J, and the germline ends lie 24 bases apart. The CDR3 sequence holds 17 residues, the cysteine and phenylalanine included. The CDR3 DNA has 51 bases and is translated from base 1. The data stem from a study of human T cells and chemical hapten exposure (dated by TCRdb to about 2021). Describing the broader study: For sensitization, 2% DPC in acetone was applied to a 2 cm by 2 cm area of upper inner arm skin. Throughout the study period of roughly 24 weeks, patients also received therapeutic DPC doses to the scalp every week. Patch testing was performed on the upper back with Finn chambers containing 0.01% DPC, and the patch tests were scored after 6 days according to International Contact Dermatitis Research Group standards. The mostly female patient cohort included alopecia areata with under or over 50% scalp involvement, alopecia totalis and alopecia universalis. The libraries were sequenced as a pool, and the TCR yield per sample differed mostly because of small variations in library volumes within the pool. Peripheral blood TCR repertoire changes were tracked in vivo in alopecia patients during primary and secondary sensitization to the hapten diphenylcyclopropenone (DPC). Blood was sampled from patients pre-sensitization (week 0) and at 2, 6 and about 24 weeks after DPC sensitization. Blood for TCR sequencing was provided by twenty-nine alopecia patients at one to four time points (pre-sensitization, 2, 6 and 24 weeks). The paper's findings and limits, for the study overall: Patch test score was positively correlated with the number of PT1 expanded TCRs, with significance at thresholds 8, 16 and 32 but not at 4. Because all patients had alopecia, a presumed autoimmune disease, the immune response of the patients might differ from that of healthy individuals. Significantly more large CDR3 similarity clusters were formed by expanded TCRs than by pre-sensitization or healthy control sets, consistent with antigen-driven responses. The number of TCRs above 1 in 1000 frequency did not change with DPC sensitization; there was no evidence of global repertoire structure alterations. After repeated subsampling, changes were observed in the strength of the expansion versus patch-test correlation and in the threshold at which the correlation became significant.

Libraries were prepared through RACE. TCRdb names NextSeq 500 as the instrument used. Library preparation attached unique molecular identifiers to individual cDNA molecules for quantitative, reproducible TCR counting. Each blood RNA sample was used to sequence both TCR alpha and TCR beta chains. Turning to the authors' computational methods: The median number of TCRs per sample was approximately 93,000, ranging from roughly 23,224 to 700,000. The Decombinator software suite was used to annotate V, J and CDR3 in the TCR reads. For the PS versus PT1 abundance plots, all samples were subsampled to the same number of TCRs (28,000). TCRs were defined as expanded if absent before sensitization and observed at least eight times at the 2-week time point. TCRdb ran its own pipeline on the public reads, namely fastp trimming at Q25 and MiXCR clone calling, and kept in-frame beta chains. Every CDR3 protein is listed once, alongside the most common genes and DNA of its rows. The V and J calls shown here were made by TCRdb, not taken from the authors' results. The sample table lists about 49,000 distinct CDR3 sequences, around 9.3% of them with a count of one. The ten biggest clones cover 3.5% to 5.5% of the sample.

The time point label for this specimen denotes: patch test 1, 2 weeks after DPC sensitization. The sample's treatment or condition label, in plain terms: therapeutic diphenylcyclopropenone sensitization with weekly scalp DPC. At every patch-test visit, the blood draw took place before the patch test was put on. Eligible patients were aged 18 to 70, diagnosed with alopecia, deemed suitable for DPC therapy, and excluded if pregnant. Unfractionated whole blood was collected in Tempus Blood RNA tubes, and total RNA was extracted from that blood. Sequences were derived from whole blood, sampled in connection with sensitization to the hapten diphenylcyclopropenone (DPC). Recombination joined TRBV5-6 with TRBJ2-1, with the D gene not clear enough to name. The TCR comes from a woman between 45 and 65 years old with alopecia areata. Some clones in this sample may be carry-over from other donors' samples. In nucleotides, the sequence is TGTGCCAGCAGCTACTTAATTCGAGAAGCCGCTTACGATGAGCAGTTCTTC. It encodes CASSYLIREAAYDEQFF.